This TCR beta chain is drawn from a study of T cell responses to AZD1222 COVID-19 vaccine (dated by TCRdb to the early 2020s). In the study overall: Because spike-specific TCR depth and breadth did not differ between the two schedules, AZD1222 recipients who got a second dose at roughly 4 weeks were pooled with those who got a second dose at roughly 12 weeks. A total of 233 trial participants underwent TCR sequencing, of whom about 210 had received two doses of AZD1222 and about 26 had received two doses of the MenACWY control vaccine. Enrollment into the trials was organized by age into subgroups of 18-55, 56-69 and 70-plus years, and those subgroups contained roughly 160, 29 and 62 TCR-sequenced participants, respectively. Findings and caveats that apply to the study as a whole: Vaccine-associated CD4 TCRs spanned the whole spike protein, with dominant responses in regions 160-218 and 743-854. Participants were mostly white British and included more females than males, and it was suggested by the authors that clonal diversity may have been underestimated. Nearly half of unique spike-specific TCRs reportedly recognized epitopes outside regions mutated in the B.1.351 and B.1.1.7 variants. After two AZD1222 doses, spike-specific TCR breadth and depth were significantly higher than at day 0 and than in MenACWY recipients. In the small 56-69-year group, the increase in depth fell short of significance, most likely because of low power. Because no samples from the day 14 peak response were available, repertoires could be characterized only after the peak T cell response. Only 5 to 7 AZD1222 recipients were SARS-CoV-2 seropositive at baseline, limiting conclusions about previously exposed vaccinees.

The time point label corresponds to: baseline before first vaccination. The vaccinee samples were drawn from two UK trials, COV001 and COV002, one of which was a single-blind randomized controlled phase 2/3 trial testing AZD1222 (ChAdOx1 nCoV-19) in healthy adults. For TCRbeta chain sequencing, PBMC samples were collected from trial participants at day 0 and at day 28 after the second dose. V is reduced by 3 bases and J by 4 bases, leaving a spacing of 9 bases between them. In the germline V gene, CDR1 corresponds to SGHTA and CDR2 to FQGTGA. The CDR3 measures 14 amino acids from cysteine to phenylalanine. Just the 42-base CDR3 DNA is kept, in frame starting at base 1. As regards this clone: The antigen it binds to is not known. Per-base qualities were not stored, and no clone one base away is much larger.

The CDR3 regions of human TCRbeta chains were analyzed by immunosequencing. On the study's bioinformatics: TCRs in the repertoires were compared against a reference library of SARS-CoV-2-specific TCRs that had been generated with the MIRA antigen-specificity platform. Breadth meant the fraction of unique TCRs that were SARS-CoV-2-associated, whereas depth meant the fraction of total T cells that were SARS-CoV-2-associated. Using the MIRA data, every spike-specific TCR was mapped to the spike region that the TCR reacted to and assigned to either a CD4 or a CD8 class. Log10-transformed breadth and depth values were compared by one-way ANOVA with Sidak's multiple comparisons tests. As stored in TCRdb, this immuneACCESS dataset retains in-frame rearrangements with V and J assigned. A fraction of the clones does not appear; measured against another copy, unresolved V genes explain less than half of the discrepancy, and the remainder lacks a known reason. V, J and clone size are taken as reported in that table, and D and trimming were inferred from the DNA itself. In all, the sample holds roughly 180,000 clones, and approximately 90% of those were seen once. The ten biggest clones cover 2.6% of the sample.

Material: peripheral blood, obtained on day 0 of AZD1222 vaccination. This TCR derives from an adult in good health. The chain is encoded by TRBV7-3 joined to TRBJ2-2, with an unclear D gene assignment. The DNA sequence is given as TGTGCCAGCAGCTTCTTAGCCCCCACCGGGGAGCTGTTTTTT. This translates into CASSFLAPTGELFF.